This entry features one TCR beta chain sequence. Antigen: not known. No DNA is given; TCRdb re-called the 5' RACE reads and lists each CDR3 protein once. Its clone listing holds under 150,000 distinct CDR3 sequences. These data originate in a study of monozygotic twins with inflammatory bowel disease. General study points: Diversity of TCRbeta measured by inverse Simpson was lower in IBD patients than in healthy co-twins.

Germline V gene lookup returns CDR1 SGHRS and CDR2 YFSETQ. There are 18 residues in the CDR3. The chain joins TRBV5-1 to TRBJ2-6; no DNA is available, so the TRBD2 call from TCRdb remains unchecked. The sequence derives from a human donor with ulcerative colitis or Crohn's disease, or a healthy co-twin of an affected twin (not recorded which). Sequencing input: blood. The CDR3 loop reads CASSLVGSSIAGANVLTF.